What follows is one TCR beta chain and its context. The data belong to a study of blood T cell repertoires in COVID-19. Original analysis: Estimation of nucleated cell counts was performed using reference gene primer amplification. The repertoire was sequenced with immunoSEQ multiplex PCR; TCRdb's copy has only in-frame clones and lacks some. The V and J calls and clone size come from that table; D and trimming were worked out from the DNA. The top ten clones hold under 3.5% of a sample with 250,000 to 350,000 clones, roughly 90% of them seen once. The CDR3 has 15 amino acids. Germline lookup yields CDR1 LGHDT and CDR2 YNNKEL (reference sequence). V was pared by 1 base and J by 5 bases, with 14 bases between.

Sample: peripheral blood. The chain combines TRBV3-1 (or the pseudogene TRBV3-2) with TRBJ1-1; D gene uncertain. The sequence derives from a woman in her twenties or thirties with COVID-19, enrolled during active disease. The CDR3 sequence: CASSQGAGHYTEAFF. The CDR3 DNA sequence: TGTGCCAGCAGCCAAGGCGCTGGGCATTATACTGAAGCTTTCTTT.